This T cell receptor (beta chain) is drawn from a study of cytomegalovirus exposure and HLA in healthy donors. CDR3 length: 15 residues. V shed 1 base and J shed 2 bases, with 11 bases lying between them. In germline, CDR1 is SGHTA, CDR2 FQGNSA. PCR used 60 Vbeta primers and 13 Jbeta primers. Only in-frame clones appear in the TCRdb table, and some are missing; sequencing was by immunoSEQ multiplex PCR. This repertoire shows roughly 120,000 clones, roughly 80% found once; its top ten account for around 4%. This chain joins TRBV7-2 and TRBJ2-5; D not resolved. This clonotype was obtained from a woman aged 40 to 49 in good health and CMV-seronegative. Specimen: PBMCs. CDR3 region: CASSLVSQVQETQYF. CDR3 bases: TGTGCCAGCAGCTTAGTGTCGCAGGTTCAAGAGACCCAGTACTTC.